This paragraph covers one TCR beta chain sequence. Its antigen is currently unknown. The CDR3 spans 14 residues. In germline, CDR1 is SGHKS, CDR2 YYEKEE (reference sequence). V lost 8 bases, J lost 8 bases, and 9 bases stayed unmatched. The data belong to a study of CD8 T cells in ankylosing spondylitis. It was by quantitative 5'-RACE with molecular barcodes that TCR beta libraries were made. TCRdb re-derived calls from the 5' RACE reads in MiXCR, one entry per CDR3 protein. The repertoire includes roughly 120,000 distinct CDR3 sequences, roughly 6.6% of them detected once, and 10% to 15% sits in the top ten. Study-level results: Significant enrichment of disease-linked clones was reported in matched ankylosing spondylitis synovial fluid.

The chain combines TRBV5-5 with TRBJ2-1; TRBD1 matches 11 bases. This receptor was obtained from a male donor with ankylosing spondylitis or in good health (not recorded which). Input material: blood, either unsorted or a sorted T cell fraction (not recorded which). The CDR3 loop reads CASSRDRGWDEQFF. CDR3 DNA sequence: TGTGCCAGTTCGCGGGACAGGGGGTGGGATGAGCAGTTCTTC.